The 18 T cell receptor beta chains listed next were all sequenced from one sample in a study of human T cells and chemical hapten exposure. A single record per CDR3 protein comes from TCRdb applying MiXCR to the RACE reads. The table has 65,000 to 70,000 distinct CDR3 sequences, about a tenth seen once. The sample's time point: pre-sensitization, week 0. This sample's treatment: therapeutic diphenylcyclopropenone sensitization with weekly scalp DPC. The source was whole blood, collected in connection with sensitization to the hapten diphenylcyclopropenone (DPC). The source is a woman aged 45-60 years with alopecia areata. Some clones in this sample may be carry-over from other donors' samples.

This clonotype was detected once. The genes are TRBV6-2 or TRBV6-3 and TRBJ1-1; D unclear. The germline V gene encodes CDR1 MNHEY and CDR2 SVGEGT. Trimming took off 8 bases at V and 6 bases at J, with 10 bases between the two ends. CDR3 size: 11 residues. The CDR3 DNA follows: TGTGCCAGCGTTTCCGGGGCTGAAGCTTTCTTT. The encoded protein is CASVSGAEAFF.

This clonotype was recorded at least ten times. The chain employs TRBV10-3 and TRBJ1-3; unclear D gene. The CDR3 consists of 16 residues. With 8 bases removed from V and 0 bases from J, the gap between germline ends came to 17 bases. Per germline, CDR1 ENHRY and CDR2 SYGVKD. CDR3: CAIRSSTGHSGNTIYF. The CDR3 DNA follows: TGTGCCATCCGCTCTTCCACGGGCCACTCTGGAAACACCATATATTTT.

V usage is TRBV10-3 and J usage is TRBJ1-5; 7 positions agree with TRBD1. Per the germline V gene, CDR1 is ENHRY and CDR2 is SYGVKD. V gave up 8 bases and J gave up 5 bases; unmatched junction bases: 9. The CDR3 is 14 residues long. CDR3 residues: CAISTGLGDQPQHF. CDR3 coding DNA: TGTGCCATCTCGACAGGGTTGGGGGATCAGCCCCAGCATTTT.

The rearrangement uses TRBV6-6 and TRBJ1-2; TRBD1 matches 8 bases. The CDR3 runs 13 residues. Trimming removed 7 bases from V and 4 bases from J; junction bases left unmatched: 5. Per germline, CDR1 MNHNY and CDR2 SVGAGI (reference sequence). CDR3 DNA: TGTGCCAGCAAACAGGGGGAGGCCTATGGCTACACCTTC. This encodes CASKQGEAYGYTF.

This clonotype was counted a few times. The rearrangement joins TRBV5-1 to TRBJ2-2; D is uncertain. V lost 4 bases and J 1 base, leaving 8 bases between the germline ends. Looked up from germline, CDR1 is SGHRS and CDR2 is YFSETQ. This CDR3 comprises 14 residues. Here the CDR3 reads CASSNTQNTGELFF. For the CDR3, the DNA is TGCGCCAGCAGCAACACCCAGAACACCGGGGAGCTGTTTTTT. The whole variable domain, filled in from reference TRBV5-1 and TRBJ2-2, reads KAGVTQTPRYLIKTRGQQVTLSCSPISGHRSVSWYQQTPGQGLQFLFEYFSETQRNKGNFPGRFSGRQFSNSRSEMNVSTLELGDSALYLCASSNTQNTGELFFGEGSRLTVL.

This clonotype was seen many times. The chain uses TRBV28 and TRBJ1-2; 10 nucleotides agree with TRBD1. The CDR3 has 19 residues. Germline values: CDR1 MDHEN, CDR2 SYDVKM. Trimming took 1 base from V and 6 from J; bases not matched to a gene: 17. This CDR3 reads CASSLFFSTGGLRKNGYTF. Written as DNA, the CDR3 is TGTGCCAGCAGTTTATTTTTCTCGACAGGGGGCCTAAGGAAGAATGGCTACACCTTC.

V usage is TRBV3-1 and J usage is TRBJ2-1; the match to TRBD2 covers 9 bases. The CDR3 runs 15 residues. Unmatched junction bases numbered 10, after V lost 5 bases and J lost 8 bases. Germline lookup yields CDR1 LGHDT and CDR2 YNNKEL (reference sequence). The CDR3 DNA sequence: TGTGCCAGCAGCAATCCGGGACTAGCAAGAGATGAGCAGTTCTTC. The encoded protein is CASSNPGLARDEQFF.

This clonotype has at least ten counts. This chain links TRBV18 with TRBJ1-5; D is undetermined. The CDR3 is 15 amino acids. Trimming pared 3 bases from V and 5 bases from J, leaving 14 bases between. The germline gives CDR1 KGHSH, CDR2 LQKENI. The CDR3 bases are TGTGCCAGCTCACCGGTGTCCGGGCTGCATCAGCCCCAGCATTTT. Protein: CASSPVSGLHQPQHF.

This clonotype was detected only a few times. This chain uses TRBV18 with TRBJ2-7; no definite D call. Trimming stripped 6 bases from V and 0 bases from J, with 12 bases between. The CDR3 is made up of 14 amino acids. Germline lookup yields CDR1 KGHSH and CDR2 LQKENI. The CDR3 nucleotides read TGTGCCAGCTCCCCCACCGACGTCTCCTACGAGCAGTACTTC. It translates to CASSPTDVSYEQYF.

This clonotype was found a few times. This sequence joins TRBV18 and TRBJ1-1; D gene ambiguous. The CDR3 runs 14 residues. Germline V gene lookup returns CDR1 KGHSH and CDR2 LQKENI. The V end was cut by 1 base, the J end by 0 bases, with 6 bases between. The CDR3 DNA reads as TGTGCCAGCTCACCACGGATCATGAACACTGAAGCTTTCTTT. This codes for CASSPRIMNTEAFF.

The V and J genes are TRBV5-6 and TRBJ1-2; 8 bases align to TRBD1. Germline trimming cut 5 bases from V and 3 bases from J; bases unmatched to any gene: 3. CDR3 length: 13 amino acids. Germline V gene data show CDR1 as SGHDT and CDR2 as YYEEEE. The CDR3 coding sequence is TGTGCCAGCAGGAACAGGGGGGACTATGGCTACACCTTC. Translated: CASRNRGDYGYTF.

This clonotype was picked up a small number of times. V is TRBV27 and J is TRBJ2-5, with 12 nucleotides matching TRBD2. The CDR3 loop spans 15 amino acids. V shed 4 bases, J shed 5 bases, and the junction held 5 bases outside the gene matches. From germline, CDR1 is MNHEY and CDR2 SMNVEV (reference sequence). The CDR3 loop reads CASSSTSGSFETQYF. CDR3 coding DNA: TGTGCCAGCAGTTCGACTAGCGGGAGTTTTGAGACCCAGTACTTC.

This clonotype was counted ten times or more. The V call is TRBV29-1, the J call TRBJ1-1, with TRBD1 identical over 7 bases. Germline V CDR1 and CDR2: SQVTM, ANQGSEA. J gave up 2 bases and V 3 bases, and 3 bases lay outside the gene matches. CDR3 length: 13 amino acids. CDR3 region: CSVDRGRNTEAFF. CDR3 bases: TGCAGCGTTGATAGGGGGCGAAACACTGAAGCTTTCTTT. Full variable domain (remainder filled in from reference TRBV29-1 and TRBJ1-1): SAVISQKPSRDICQRGTSLTIQCQVDSQVTMMFWYRQQPGQSLTLIATANQGSEATYESGFVIDKFPISRPNLTFSTLTVSNMSPEDSSIYLCSVDRGRNTEAFFGQGTRLTVV.

The rearrangement links TRBV5-4 to TRBJ2-3, with D uncertain. Germline-derived CDR1 and CDR2 are SGHNT and YYREEE (reference sequence). The CDR3 is 13 residues long. The V and J ends lost 4 bases and 6 bases respectively, with 12 bases between them. The CDR3 region is CASSPDRHDTQYF. The CDR3 DNA is TGTGCCAGCAGCCCCGACCGCCACGATACGCAGTATTTT.

In its sample, this clonotype was seen many times. V usage is TRBV5-1 and J usage is TRBJ1-5, with TRBD1 matching over 8 bases. The germline V gene has CDR1 SGHRS and CDR2 YFSETQ. Unmatched junction bases numbered 0, after V lost 3 bases and J lost 4 bases. The CDR3 is 13 amino acids. The CDR3 bases are TGCGCCAGCAGCTGGACAGGGAATCAGCCCCAGCATTTT. Its protein is CASSWTGNQPQHF.

This clonotype was detected ten times or more. V gene TRBV7-9 combines with J gene TRBJ2-7, with 8 bases identical to TRBD1. CDR1 and CDR2 (germline): SEHNR, FQNEAQ (reference sequence). V shed 3 bases, J shed 2 bases, and the junction held 3 bases outside the gene matches. The CDR3 is made up of 14 amino acids. The CDR3 region is CASSFGTGAYEQYF. Written as DNA, the CDR3 is TGTGCCAGCAGCTTTGGGACAGGAGCCTACGAGCAGTACTTC. Full variable domain (outside the CDR3, taken from reference TRBV7-9 and TRBJ2-7): DTGVSQNPRHKITKRGQNVTFRCDPISEHNRLYWYRQTLGQGPEFLTYFQNEAQLEKSRLLSDRFSAERPKGSFSTLEIQRTEQGDSAMYLCASSFGTGAYEQYFGPGTRLTVT.

There are many counts of this clonotype. The rearrangement links TRBV9 to TRBJ2-7; 7 bases line up with TRBD1. Trimming at V came to 4 bases and at J to 0 bases, leaving 7 bases not matched to a gene. Per the germline V gene, CDR1 is SGDLS and CDR2 is YYNGEE. This CDR3 is built from 15 residues. The CDR3 is CASSKRGTASYEQYF. The CDR3, as DNA: TGTGCCAGCAGCAAGAGAGGGACAGCCTCCTACGAGCAGTACTTC.

As concerns this clonotype: A clone one base away is much larger, so this may be a read error. The chain combines TRBV28 with TRBJ2-1; maybe TRBD1 (6 bases). The CDR3 sequence is 16 residues long. In germline, CDR1 is MDHEN, CDR2 SYDVKM. The CDR3 protein is CAGSPQEGVVRNEQFF. The DNA of the CDR3 is TGTGCCGGCAGTCCCCAAGAGGGGGTGGTGAGGAATGAGCAGTTCTTC.